The rows below give T cell receptor beta chains drawn from one sample of a study of cytomegalovirus exposure and HLA in healthy donors. Generated by immunoSEQ multiplex PCR, the TCRdb table keeps only in-frame clones and is missing some. Here the sample spans 150,000 to 200,000 clones, 75% to 90% being singletons. Sequenced sample: PBMCs. The receptors stem from a girl aged 2 to 9 in good health and CMV-seropositive. Each CDR3 is given with its conserved first and last residue. Fields, in order: clone size, D gene, J gene, V gene, CDR3 length, CDR3 DNA, CDR3 protein. D genes are given only for firm matches. Where a row states a size, it is once, few, many or the class of an expanded clone; other rows omit it.

few,TRBD2,TRBJ2-7,TRBV6-1,14,TGTGCCTTGGAGGGAGGGGAACCTCCCTACGAGCAGTACTTC,CALEGGEPPYEQYF
.,TRBD1,TRBJ1-5,TRBV15,15,TGTGCCACCAGCAGGGTAGACAGGGGGCAACAGCCCCAGCATTTT,CATSRVDRGQQPQHF
.,.,TRBJ2-7,TRBV10-3,15,TGTGCCATCAGTGAGTCAGTAGCGCCTACCTACGAGCAGTACTTC,CAISESVAPTYEQYF
.,TRBD1,TRBJ2-3,TRBV2,15,TGTGCCAGCAAACGACAGGGGGCTCAAGCAGATACGCAGTATTTT,CASKRQGAQADTQYF
.,.,TRBJ1-3,TRBV7-9,18,TGTGCCAGCAGCTTAGCGATGGGAGGTTCTTCCCAGCGAAACACCATATATTTT,CASSLAMGGSSQRNTIYF
once,TRBD1,TRBJ2-4,TRBV4-1,13,TGCGCCAGCAGCCAAGGGACAGGAGACATTCAGTACTTC,CASSQGTGDIQYF
once,.,TRBJ1-4,TRBV2,14,TGTGCCAGCAGCATGAGGGCAACTAATGAAAAACTGTTTTTT,CASSMRATNEKLFF
.,.,TRBJ1-1,TRBV7-9,13,TGTGCCAGCAGCTTAGAACGGGGCACTGAAGCTTTCTTT,CASSLERGTEAFF
few,TRBD1,TRBJ2-7,TRBV6-1,13,TGTGCCAGCAGCGGGACAGTTCCCTACGAGCAGTACTTC,CASSGTVPYEQYF
few,TRBD2,TRBJ2-2,TRBV30,13,TGTGCCTGGAGTGAACTAGCGGGCGGGGAGCTGTTTTTT,CAWSELAGGELFF
.,.,TRBJ2-5,TRBV15,13,TGTGCCACCAGCAGACGAGGGCGGGAGACCCAGTACTTC,CATSRRGRETQYF
few,TRBD1,TRBJ2-7,TRBV2,15,TGTGCCAGCATGCATGGAAGACAGGGAAGAAGCGAGCAGTACTTC,CASMHGRQGRSEQYF
.,.,TRBJ1-1,TRBV27,13,TGTGCCAGCAGTTTAGGGGGGGCGACTGAAGCTTTCTTT,CASSLGGATEAFF
.,TRBD1,TRBJ1-1,TRBV28,12,TGTGCCAGCAGCATGACAGGGGTTCAAGCTTTCTTT,CASSMTGVQAFF
.,TRBD2,TRBJ2-7,TRBV2,16,TGTGCCAGCAGAACTAGCGGGACCCTACAGACCGTCGAGCAGTACTTC,CASRTSGTLQTVEQYF
few,.,TRBJ2-5,TRBV7-6,16,TGTGCCAGCAGCTTAGCGCCCTTTGGGAGGGGGGAGACCCAGTACTTC,CASSLAPFGRGETQYF
.,.,TRBJ2-6,TRBV5-4,16,TGTGCCAGCAGCCCGCGGTTGGTGGGTGGGGCCAACGTCCTGACTTTC,CASSPRLVGGANVLTF
once,TRBD1,TRBJ2-7,TRBV25-1,15,TGTGCCAGCAGTGGCAGGGGGTTTTCGTCCTACGAGCAGTACTTC,CASSGRGFSSYEQYF
.,.,TRBJ2-7,TRBV15,12,TGTGCCACCAGCAGTGGGGCTTACGAGCAGTACTTC,CATSSGAYEQYF
.,.,TRBJ2-5,TRBV30,14,TGTGCCTGGAGTGTATGGGGGCCGTCGGAGACCCAGTACTTC,CAWSVWGPSETQYF
.,.,TRBJ1-1,TRBV4-1,18,TGCGCCAGCAGCCAAAATGTCTGGGCCACCGGATCGAACACTGAAGCTTTCTTT,CASSQNVWATGSNTEAFF
.,.,TRBJ2-7,TRBV11-2,16,TGTGCCAGCAGCTTAGATCGGGGGGCCTATTCCTACGAGCAGTACTTC,CASSLDRGAYSYEQYF
.,TRBD1,TRBJ2-7,TRBV28,16,TGTGCCAGCAGTTTATGGGGTGGGACAGGGGTCTACGAGCAGTACTTC,CASSLWGGTGVYEQYF
.,TRBD1,TRBJ2-6,TRBV5-1,18,TGCGCCAGCAGCTTGGCCGGGACAGGGCACTCTGGGGCCAACGTCCTGACTTTC,CASSLAGTGHSGANVLTF
.,.,TRBJ2-7,TRBV30,14,TGTGCCTGGAGTGTAAGCAGGGGAACCTACGAGCAGTACTTC,CAWSVSRGTYEQYF
.,TRBD1,TRBJ2-1,TRBV27,16,TGTGCCAGCAGTTTACGGGGCAGGGGGCGCATCCATGAGCAGTTCTTC,CASSLRGRGRIHEQFF
.,.,TRBJ1-3,TRBV30,14,TGTGCCTGGGGGGGAGGACACTCTGGAAACACCATATATTTT,CAWGGGHSGNTIYF
.,TRBD1,TRBJ1-2,TRBV6-5,14,TGTGCCAGCAGGGAACAGGGGGGTAACTATGGCTACACCTTC,CASREQGGNYGYTF
once,TRBD2,TRBJ2-7,TRBV13,11,TGTGCCAGCAGTGACGGGGGAGGGCTGTACTTC,CASSDGGGLYF
once,TRBD2,TRBJ2-7,TRBV6-5,14,TGTGCCAGCAGTTCGCGCGGGAGTACCGACGAGCAGTACTTC,CASSSRGSTDEQYF
.,.,TRBJ2-1,TRBV27,16,TGTGCCAGCGCCGGATCGACTGTACCGTCCTACAATGAGCAGTTCTTC,CASAGSTVPSYNEQFF